The sequence of this T cell receptor beta chain was determined in a study of blood T cells in healthy people across ages. Study-wide findings and caveats: Naive T cell percentage showed a strong correlation with TCR beta diversity.

Peripheral blood samples of approximately 10 milliliters were drawn from each donor. Next came a second PCR, run for about 7 to 12 cycles, which used a sample-barcoded 5' primer along with a J-beta primer mix. Tagging of each cDNA molecule was performed by a template-switch adaptor with 12 random nucleotides. From the 5' RACE reads, TCRdb called clonotypes with MiXCR, one entry per CDR3 protein. The sample carries approximately 700,000 distinct CDR3 sequences, 32% recorded once. This clonotype has just a few counts. What it recognizes is unknown. This receptor was identified in a woman older than 75 in good health. The source material was blood.

The CDR3 DNA sequence: TGCAGTGCTAGCGACCTATCCACTGAAGCTTTCTTT. Its translation: CSASDLSTEAFF. This chain uses TRBV20-1 with TRBJ1-1; D gene unclear. V lost 3 bases, J lost 4 bases, and 9 bases lay in between. Germline V gives CDR1 DFQATT, CDR2 SNEGSKA (reference sequence). The CDR3 extends over 12 amino acids.